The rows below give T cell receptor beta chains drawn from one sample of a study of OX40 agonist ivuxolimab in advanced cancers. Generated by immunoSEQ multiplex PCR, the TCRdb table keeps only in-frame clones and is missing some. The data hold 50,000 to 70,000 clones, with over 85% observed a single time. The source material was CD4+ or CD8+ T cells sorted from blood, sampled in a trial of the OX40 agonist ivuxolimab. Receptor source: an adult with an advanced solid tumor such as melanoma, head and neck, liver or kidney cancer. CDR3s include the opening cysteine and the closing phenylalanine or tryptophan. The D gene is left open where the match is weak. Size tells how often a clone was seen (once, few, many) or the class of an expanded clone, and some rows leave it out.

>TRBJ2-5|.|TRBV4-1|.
CASSQPFGVSETQYF
TGCGCCAGCAGCCAGCCCTTCGGGGTTTCGGAGACCCAGTACTTC
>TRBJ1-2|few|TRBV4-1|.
CASSQAYFGGDYGYTF
TGCGCCAGCAGCCAAGCGTATTTCGGCGGGGACTATGGCTACACCTTC
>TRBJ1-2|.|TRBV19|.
CASSKGTFGTHYGYTF
TGTGCCAGTAGTAAAGGGACTTTCGGGACTCACTATGGCTACACCTTC
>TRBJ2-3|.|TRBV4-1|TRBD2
CASSGLAGGRGDTQYF
TGCGCCAGCAGCGGCCTAGCGGGAGGGCGGGGAGATACGCAGTATTTT
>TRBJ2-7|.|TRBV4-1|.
CASSQERLYEQYF
TGCGCCAGCAGCCAAGAACGGCTCTACGAGCAGTACTTC
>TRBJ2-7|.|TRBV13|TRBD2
CASSLGFSGSYEQYF
TGTGCCAGCAGCTTAGGATTTAGCGGGAGTTACGAGCAGTACTTC
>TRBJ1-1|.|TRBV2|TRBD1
CARKLGGTGGPTEAFF
TGTGCCAGAAAGTTGGGTGGGACAGGTGGGCCTACTGAAGCTTTCTTT
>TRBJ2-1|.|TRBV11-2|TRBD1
CASSLDDGIGTGLYNEQFF
TGTGCCAGCAGCTTAGATGACGGTATAGGGACAGGGCTCTACAATGAGCAGTTCTTC
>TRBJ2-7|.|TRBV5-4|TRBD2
CASSFLAGVGEQYF
TGTGCCAGCAGCTTTCTAGCGGGAGTCGGCGAGCAGTACTTC
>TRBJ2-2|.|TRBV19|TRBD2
CASTRLAGGYTGELFF
TGTGCCAGTACTAGACTAGCGGGAGGGTACACCGGGGAGCTGTTTTTT
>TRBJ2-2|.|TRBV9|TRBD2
CASSVSRLAGGNTGELFF
TGTGCCAGCAGCGTATCGAGACTAGCGGGAGGGAACACCGGGGAGCTGTTTTTT
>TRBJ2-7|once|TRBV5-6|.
CASSPAGGINEQYF
TGTGCCAGCAGCCCGGCAGGAGGCATTAACGAGCAGTACTTC
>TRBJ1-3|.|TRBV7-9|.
CASSSPWGVGNTIYF
TGTGCCAGCAGCTCCCCCTGGGGGGTAGGAAACACCATATATTTT
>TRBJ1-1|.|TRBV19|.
CASHPGGRDTEAFF
TGTGCCAGTCACCCCGGGGGAAGGGACACTGAAGCTTTCTTT
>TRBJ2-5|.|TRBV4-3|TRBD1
CASSQIDRGETQYF
TGCGCCAGCAGCCAAATTGACAGGGGAGAGACCCAGTACTTC
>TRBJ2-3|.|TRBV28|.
CASSLSWQGADTQYF
TGTGCCAGCAGTTTATCTTGGCAGGGAGCAGATACGCAGTATTTT
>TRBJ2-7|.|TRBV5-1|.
CASSGPGTGKSSYEQYF
TGCGCCAGCAGCGGTCCCGGGACGGGGAAAAGCTCCTACGAGCAGTACTTC
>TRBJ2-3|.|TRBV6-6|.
CASSWGGASTDTQYF
TGTGCCAGCAGTTGGGGCGGAGCGAGCACAGATACGCAGTATTTT
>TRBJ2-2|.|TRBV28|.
CASSRDIPNTGELFF
TGTGCCAGCAGCCGAGACATCCCGAACACCGGGGAGCTGTTTTTT
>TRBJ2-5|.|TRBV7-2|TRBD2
CASSLEVLAGGRETQYF
TGTGCCAGCAGCTTAGAGGTCTTGGCGGGAGGGCGGGAGACCCAGTACTTC
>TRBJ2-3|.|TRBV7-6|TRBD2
CATSGRGALDTQYF
TGTGCCACCAGCGGGAGGGGGGCGTTAGATACGCAGTATTTT
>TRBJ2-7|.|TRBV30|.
CACLNRRSYEQYF
TGTGCCTGCCTTAACCGTAGGTCCTACGAGCAGTACTTC
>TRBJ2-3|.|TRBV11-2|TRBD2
CASSLVAGGFTDTQYF
TGTGCCAGCAGCTTAGTAGCGGGAGGATTCACAGATACGCAGTATTTT
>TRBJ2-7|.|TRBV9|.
CASSAGGGGYEQYF
TGTGCCAGCAGCGCAGGGGGAGGGGGCTACGAGCAGTACTTC
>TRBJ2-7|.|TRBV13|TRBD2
CASSFAVLAARGDEQYF
TGTGCCAGCAGCTTTGCCGTACTAGCGGCAAGAGGAGACGAGCAGTACTTC
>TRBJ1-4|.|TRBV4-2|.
CASSQDMGLGLVNEKLFF
TGTGCCAGCAGCCAAGATATGGGGTTGGGGTTAGTTAATGAAAAACTGTTTTTT
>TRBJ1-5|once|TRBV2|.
CASSEGIQGNQPQHF
TGTGCCAGCAGTGAGGGGATACAGGGTAACCAGCCCCAGCATTTT
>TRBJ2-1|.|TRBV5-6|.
CASSPSGDQWQFF
TGTGCCAGCAGCCCCTCTGGAGACCAGTGGCAGTTCTTC
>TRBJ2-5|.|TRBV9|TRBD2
CASSASLAGQETQYF
TGTGCCAGCAGCGCCTCACTAGCGGGGCAAGAGACCCAGTACTTC
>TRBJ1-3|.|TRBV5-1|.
CASSLGGFLGQRNTIYF
TGCGCCAGCAGCTTGGGGGGGTTCCTCGGGCAGAGAAACACCATATATTTT
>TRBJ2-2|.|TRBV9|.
CASSVATTGELFF
TGTGCCAGCAGCGTAGCTACTACCGGGGAGCTGTTTTTT
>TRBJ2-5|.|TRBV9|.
CASSVGGHYQETQYF
TGTGCCAGCAGCGTAGGAGGACACTACCAAGAGACCCAGTACTTC
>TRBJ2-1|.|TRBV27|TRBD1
CASTLDRGSLYNEQFF
TGTGCCAGCACCCTAGACAGGGGGTCCTTATACAATGAGCAGTTCTTC
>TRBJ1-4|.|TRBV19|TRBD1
CASSIDLEQGNEKLFF
TGTGCCAGTAGTATAGATCTGGAACAGGGGAATGAAAAACTGTTTTTT
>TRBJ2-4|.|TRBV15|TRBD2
CATSGGSGLAGVFDIQYF
TGTGCCACCAGCGGTGGATCGGGACTAGCGGGAGTATTTGACATTCAGTACTTC
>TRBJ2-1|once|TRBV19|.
CASAGKETYYNEQFF
TGTGCCAGCGCGGGGAAGGAGACTTACTACAATGAGCAGTTCTTC
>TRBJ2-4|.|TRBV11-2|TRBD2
CASSLEPGLAGGPWYF
TGTGCCAGCAGCTTGGAACCGGGACTAGCGGGAGGGCCTTGGTACTTC
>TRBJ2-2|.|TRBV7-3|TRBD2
CASSAHGTTHAGELFF
TGTGCCAGCAGCGCTCACGGGACTACCCACGCCGGGGAGCTGTTTTTT
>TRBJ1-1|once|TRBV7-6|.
CASGDFTEAFF
TGTGCCAGCGGTGATTTCACTGAAGCTTTCTTT
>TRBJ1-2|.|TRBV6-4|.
CASSRGAGTNYGYTF
TGTGCCAGCAGCAGAGGGGCAGGAACTAACTATGGCTACACCTTC
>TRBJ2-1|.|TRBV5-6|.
CASSVLESSYNEQFF
TGTGCCAGCAGCGTGTTGGAGAGCTCCTACAATGAGCAGTTCTTC
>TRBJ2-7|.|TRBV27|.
CASSLGDSYEQYF
TGTGCCAGCAGTTTAGGAGACTCCTACGAGCAGTACTTC
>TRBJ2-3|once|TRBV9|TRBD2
CASSVLTSGTTDTQYF
TGTGCCAGCAGCGTCCTGACTAGCGGGACCACAGATACGCAGTATTTT
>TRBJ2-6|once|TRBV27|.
CASSLQGYGANVLTF
TGTGCCAGCAGTTTGCAGGGGTATGGGGCCAACGTCCTGACTTTC
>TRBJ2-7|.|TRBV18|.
CASSPATGTTYEQYF
TGTGCCAGCTCACCCGCGACCGGGACAACCTACGAGCAGTACTTC
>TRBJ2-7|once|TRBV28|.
CASSLLRSYEQYF
TGTGCCAGCAGTTTACTTCGGAGCTACGAGCAGTACTTC
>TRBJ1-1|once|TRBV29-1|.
CSVPQEGDTEAFF
TGCAGCGTGCCACAGGAGGGCGACACTGAAGCTTTCTTT
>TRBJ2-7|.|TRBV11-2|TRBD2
CASSFGSGSYEQYF
TGTGCCAGCAGCTTCGGTAGCGGGAGCTACGAGCAGTACTTC
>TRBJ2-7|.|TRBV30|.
CAWSAGGFSYEQYF
TGTGCCTGGAGTGCTGGGGGTTTTTCCTACGAGCAGTACTTC
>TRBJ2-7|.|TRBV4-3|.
CASSQAHSSSYEQYF
TGCGCCAGCAGCCAAGCGCACAGCAGCTCCTACGAGCAGTACTTC
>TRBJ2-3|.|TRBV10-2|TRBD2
CASSESGLAGVDTQYF
TGCGCCAGCAGTGAGTCTGGACTAGCGGGGGTCGATACGCAGTATTTT
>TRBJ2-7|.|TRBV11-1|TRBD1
CASSSEPQGAAYEQYF
TGTGCCAGCAGCTCCGAGCCACAGGGGGCAGCCTACGAGCAGTACTTC